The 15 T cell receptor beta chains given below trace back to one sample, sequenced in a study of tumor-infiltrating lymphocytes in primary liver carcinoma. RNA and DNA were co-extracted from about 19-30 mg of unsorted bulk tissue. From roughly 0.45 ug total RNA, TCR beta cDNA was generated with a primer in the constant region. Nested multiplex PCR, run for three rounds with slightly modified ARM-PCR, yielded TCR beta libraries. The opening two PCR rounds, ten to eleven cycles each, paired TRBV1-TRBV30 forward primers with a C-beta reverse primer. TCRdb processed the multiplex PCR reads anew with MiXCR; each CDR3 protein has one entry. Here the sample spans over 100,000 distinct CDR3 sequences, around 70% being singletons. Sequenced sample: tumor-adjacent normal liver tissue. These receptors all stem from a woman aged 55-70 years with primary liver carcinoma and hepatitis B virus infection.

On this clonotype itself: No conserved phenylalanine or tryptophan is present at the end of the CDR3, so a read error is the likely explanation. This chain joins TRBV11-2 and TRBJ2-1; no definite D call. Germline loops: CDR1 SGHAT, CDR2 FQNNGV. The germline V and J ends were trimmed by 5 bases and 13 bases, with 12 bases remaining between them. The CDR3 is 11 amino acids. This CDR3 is CASSPDGEQFL. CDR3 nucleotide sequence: TGTGCCAGCAGCCCCGATGGTGAACAGTTCTTA.

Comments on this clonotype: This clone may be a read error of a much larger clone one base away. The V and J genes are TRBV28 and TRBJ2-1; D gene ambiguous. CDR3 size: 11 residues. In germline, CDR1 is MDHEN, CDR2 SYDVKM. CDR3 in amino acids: CACSFLYAQFF. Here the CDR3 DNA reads TGTGCCTGCAGTTTCCTGTATGCTCAGTTCTTC.

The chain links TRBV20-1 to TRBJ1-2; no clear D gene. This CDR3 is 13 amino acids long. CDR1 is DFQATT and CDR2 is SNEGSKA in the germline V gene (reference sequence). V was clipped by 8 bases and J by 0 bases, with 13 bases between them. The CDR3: CSSRPQTNYGYTF. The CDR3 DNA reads TGCAGTTCCCGGCCCCAGACTAACTATGGCTACACCTTC.

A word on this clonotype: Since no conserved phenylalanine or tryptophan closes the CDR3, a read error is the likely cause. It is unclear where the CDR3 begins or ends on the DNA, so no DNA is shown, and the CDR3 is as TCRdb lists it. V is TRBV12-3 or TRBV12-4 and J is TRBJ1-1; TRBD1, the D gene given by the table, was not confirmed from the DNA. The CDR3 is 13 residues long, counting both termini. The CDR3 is CASSRQGNTEALL.

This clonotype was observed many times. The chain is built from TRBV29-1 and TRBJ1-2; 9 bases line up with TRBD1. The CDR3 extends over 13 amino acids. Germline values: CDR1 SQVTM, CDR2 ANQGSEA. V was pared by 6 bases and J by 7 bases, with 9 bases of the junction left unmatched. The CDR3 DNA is TGCAGCGTCCGGACAGGGGTCGGTGGTGGCTACACCTTC. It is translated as CSVRTGVGGGYTF.

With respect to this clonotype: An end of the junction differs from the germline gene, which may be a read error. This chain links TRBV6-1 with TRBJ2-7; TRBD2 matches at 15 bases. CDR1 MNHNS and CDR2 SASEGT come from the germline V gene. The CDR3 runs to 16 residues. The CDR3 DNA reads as TGTGCAAGCAGTCCCCCGGGACTAGCGGGAGGAAAGGAGCGGTACTTC. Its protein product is CASSPPGLAGGKERYF.

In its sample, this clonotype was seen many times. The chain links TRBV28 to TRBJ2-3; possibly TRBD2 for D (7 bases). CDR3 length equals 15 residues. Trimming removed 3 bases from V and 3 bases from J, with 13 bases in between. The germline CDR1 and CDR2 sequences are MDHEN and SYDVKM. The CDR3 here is CASSFGRGGTDTQYF. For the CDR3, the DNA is TGTGCCAGCAGTTTCGGCAGGGGAGGGACAGATACGCAGTATTTT.

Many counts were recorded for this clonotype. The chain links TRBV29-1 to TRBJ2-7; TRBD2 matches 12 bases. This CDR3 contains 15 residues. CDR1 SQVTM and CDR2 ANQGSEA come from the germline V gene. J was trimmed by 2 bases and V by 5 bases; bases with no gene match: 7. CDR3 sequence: CSVKPTSGSPYEQYF. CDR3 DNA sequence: TGCAGCGTTAAGCCGACTAGCGGGAGTCCCTACGAGCAGTACTTC.

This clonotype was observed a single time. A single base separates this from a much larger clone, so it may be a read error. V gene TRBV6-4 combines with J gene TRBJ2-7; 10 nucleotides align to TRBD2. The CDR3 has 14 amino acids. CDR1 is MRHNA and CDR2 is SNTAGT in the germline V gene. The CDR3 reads CTSSEREGAAEQYF. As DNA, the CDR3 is TGTACCAGCAGCGAGCGGGAGGGAGCTGCGGAGCAGTACTTC.

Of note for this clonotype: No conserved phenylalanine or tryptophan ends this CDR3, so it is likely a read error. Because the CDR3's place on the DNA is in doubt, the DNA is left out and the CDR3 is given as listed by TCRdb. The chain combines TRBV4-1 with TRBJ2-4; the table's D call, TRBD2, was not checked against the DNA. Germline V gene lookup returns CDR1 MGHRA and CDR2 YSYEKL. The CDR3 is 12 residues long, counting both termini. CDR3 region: CASSQGGGRRYL.

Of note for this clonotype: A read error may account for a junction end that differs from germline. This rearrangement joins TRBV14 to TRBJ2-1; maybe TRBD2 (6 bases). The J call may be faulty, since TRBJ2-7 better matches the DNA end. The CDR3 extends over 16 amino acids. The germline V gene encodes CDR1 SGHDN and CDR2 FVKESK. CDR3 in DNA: TGTGCCAGGAGCCACTCCGCGGTCAGGACTAACAATGAGCAGTACTTC. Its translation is CARSHSAVRTNNEQYF.

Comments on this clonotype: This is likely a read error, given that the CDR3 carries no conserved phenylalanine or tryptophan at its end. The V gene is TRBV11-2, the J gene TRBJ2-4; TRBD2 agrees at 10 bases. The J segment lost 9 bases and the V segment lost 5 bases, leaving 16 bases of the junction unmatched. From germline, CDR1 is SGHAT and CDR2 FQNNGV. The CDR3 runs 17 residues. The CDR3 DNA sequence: TGTGCCAGCAGCCCAGGCAGGCTACTAAGCGGGAGGGGCATTCAGTACTGT. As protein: CASSPGRLLSGRGIQYC.

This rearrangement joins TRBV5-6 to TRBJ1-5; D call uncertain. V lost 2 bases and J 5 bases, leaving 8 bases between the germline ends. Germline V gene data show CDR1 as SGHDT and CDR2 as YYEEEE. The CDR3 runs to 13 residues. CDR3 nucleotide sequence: TGTGCCAGCAGCTTTGGGCCGGATCAGCCCCAGCATTTT. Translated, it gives CASSFGPDQPQHF.

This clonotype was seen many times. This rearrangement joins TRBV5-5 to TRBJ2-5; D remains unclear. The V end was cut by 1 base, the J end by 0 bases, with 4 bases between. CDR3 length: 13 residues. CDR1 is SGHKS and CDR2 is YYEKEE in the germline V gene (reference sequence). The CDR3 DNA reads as TGTGCCAGCAGCTTGCCCTACCAAGAGACCCAGTACTTC. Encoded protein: CASSLPYQETQYF.

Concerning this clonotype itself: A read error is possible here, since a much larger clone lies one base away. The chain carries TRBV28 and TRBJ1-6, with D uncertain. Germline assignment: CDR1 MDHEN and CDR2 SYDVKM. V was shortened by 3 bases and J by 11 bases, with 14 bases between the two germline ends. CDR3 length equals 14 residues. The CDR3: CASSFQEANTPLHF. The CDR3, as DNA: TGTGCCAGCAGTTTCCAGGAGGCCAATACACCCCTCCACTTT.